Below, 5 T cell receptor beta chains from the same sample are listed, as sequenced in a study of Ad26.COV2.S vaccination and SARS-CoV-2 variants. Some clones are missing from TCRdb's copy, which holds only in-frame ones; the method was immunoSEQ multiplex PCR. The data hold hundreds of thousands of clones, with 75% to 95% observed a single time. Indicated treatment: some 19 received Ad26.COV2.S at low or high dose, single or two shots; several received placebo; per-sample allocation not given. Day 63 following the first vaccine or placebo injection was when the samples were taken. The sequences come from peripheral blood, collected in a trial of Ad26.COV2.S vaccine versus placebo. Every receptor here comes from a person aged 18-60 years who received the Ad26.COV2.S COVID-19 vaccine or a placebo.

The chain recombines TRBV2 with TRBJ2-7; D possibly matches TRBD1 or TRBD2 (5 bases each). Trimming cost V 6 bases and J 7 bases, with 16 bases left between them. The germline V gene has CDR1 SNHLY and CDR2 FYNNEI. CDR3 size: 13 residues. CDR3 residues: CASRPGTAREQYF. The CDR3 DNA reads as TGTGCCAGCAGACCCGGGACGGCTAGGGAGCAGTACTTC.

V gene TRBV15 combines with J gene TRBJ2-7; 11 bases fit TRBD1. The CDR3 totals 14 residues. Germline lookup yields CDR1 LNHNV and CDR2 YYDKDF (reference sequence). Trimming took 6 bases from V and 6 from J; bases not matched to a gene: 7. CDR3 DNA sequence: TGTGCCACCAGTACAGGGACAGGGGGATCCGAGCAGTACTTC. As protein: CATSTGTGGSEQYF.

This chain links TRBV15 with TRBJ2-5; D call uncertain. The V end lost 2 bases, the J end lost 5 bases, and 9 bases lay between the germline ends. The V gene's germline CDR1 is LNHNV and CDR2 YYDKDF (reference sequence). The CDR3 covers 13 residues. The CDR3 sequence is CATSRRVVETQYF. Written as DNA, the CDR3 is TGTGCCACCAGCAGACGGGTAGTTGAGACCCAGTACTTC.

The rearrangement uses TRBV6-5 and TRBJ2-7; 8 bases map to TRBD1. After removal of 5 bases from V and 3 bases from J, the junction contained 3 bases not matched to a gene. Germline V gene sequence: CDR1 MNHEY, CDR2 SVGAGI. This CDR3 is 13 amino acids long. The CDR3 spells CASSRGTGYEQYF. The DNA of the CDR3 is TGTGCCAGCAGTAGAGGGACAGGCTACGAGCAGTACTTC.

The chain recombines TRBV12-3 or TRBV12-4 with TRBJ2-7, with D perhaps assigned TRBD1 or TRBD2 (5 bases each). V lost 3 bases and J lost 9, with 9 bases in between. The CDR3 length is 11 residues. CDR3 amino acids: CASSFEGRQYF. For the CDR3, the DNA is TGTGCCAGCAGTTTTGAGGGGCGGCAGTACTTC.